Each of the 20 T cell receptor beta chains below was sequenced from the same sample in a study of T cell repertoires in cytomegalovirus infection. No antigen has been identified for these receptors. MiXCR was run by TCRdb on the reads, yielding one entry per CDR3 protein. Of approximately 50,000 distinct CDR3 sequences in the sample, roughly 20% were seen once. Sequencing was performed on CD8+ T cells from cultured PBMCs, taken from culture after CMV antigen stimulation. These TCRs come from a human donor in good health (CMV status not recorded). Some clones in this sample may be carry-over from other donors' samples.

V gene TRBV12-3 or TRBV12-4 combines with J gene TRBJ1-2, with D perhaps matching TRBD1 (5 bases). The CDR3 totals 21 residues. The V end was cut by 3 bases, the J end by 3 bases, with 32 bases between. The CDR3 here is CASSFGKRRGETLRGDYGYTF. For the CDR3, the DNA is TGTGCCAGCAGTTTTGGAAAACGGCGAGGAGAAACACTTCGGGGGGACTATGGCTACACCTTC.

V gene TRBV19 combines with J gene TRBJ1-5; D call uncertain. The CDR3 has 16 amino acids. Trimming left V 1 base short and J 0 bases short, with 10 bases between. CDR1 and CDR2 from the germline V gene are LNHDA and SQIVND (reference sequence). The CDR3 DNA sequence: TGTGCCAGTAGTATAGTTTGGAGATATAGCAATCAGCCCCAGCATTTT. Translating gives CASSIVWRYSNQPQHF.

J is TRBJ2-6 and V is TRBV6-5, with 7 bases lining up with TRBD1. The V segment lost 0 bases and the J segment 4 bases; nucleotides outside the gene matches: 15. Germline V lookup: CDR1 MNHEY, CDR2 SVGAGI. CDR3 size: 20 residues. This chain's CDR3 is CASSYSRDREPRKGANVLTF. In nucleotides, the CDR3 is TGTGCCAGCAGTTACTCGAGAGACAGGGAACCCCGTAAGGGGGCCAACGTCCTGACTTTC.

Here the CDR3 DNA reads TGTGCCAGCAGCTTAGTGCCTAGAAACGAGCAGTTCTTC. Amino acid sequence: CASSLVPRNEQFF. The chain is built from TRBV7-2 and TRBJ2-1; D is unclear. Trimming stripped 1 base from V and 10 bases from J, with 11 bases between. CDR3 length equals 13 residues. Germline V gives CDR1 SGHTA, CDR2 FQGNSA.

This clonotype was observed a handful of times. This sequence joins TRBV6-1 and TRBJ2-7, with 13 bases that match TRBD2. Germline V lookup: CDR1 MNHNS, CDR2 SASEGT. This CDR3 spans 16 amino acids. V dropped 4 bases and J dropped 4; count of bases not matched to a gene: 7. The CDR3 bases are TGTGCCAGCAGTGTCACTAGCGGGAGGGCACCTTACGAGCAGTACTTC. This gives the protein CASSVTSGRAPYEQYF.

This clonotype was picked up a small number of times. J is TRBJ1-1 and V is TRBV7-9; D might be TRBD1 (5 bases). Germline V gene sequence: CDR1 SEHNR, CDR2 FQNEAQ (reference sequence). The CDR3 length is 15 residues. Trimming removed 2 bases from V and 6 bases from J, with 16 bases in between. CDR3 sequence (DNA): TGTGCCAGCAGCTTAAGTCCACCGGGGCTCTCTGAAGCTTTCTTT. Translating it yields CASSLSPPGLSEAFF.

The chain carries TRBV2 and TRBJ2-5; no reliable D call. The CDR3 totals 11 residues. The V gene lost 6 bases and the J gene lost 9 bases, with 11 bases spanning the gap. CDR1 and CDR2 (germline): SNHLY, FYNNEI. CDR3 in amino acids: CASRGSTAQYF. The DNA of the CDR3 is TGTGCCAGCAGGGGGTCGACGGCCCAGTACTTC.

The chain recombines TRBV6-2 or TRBV6-3 with TRBJ2-1; TRBD2 matches 11 bases. Germline CDR1 MNHEY, CDR2 SVGEGT. Trimming removed 0 bases from V and 4 bases from J; junction bases left unmatched: 5. This CDR3 is built from 17 residues. This CDR3 is CASSYSKTSGEYNEQFF. DNA for the CDR3: TGTGCCAGCAGTTACTCTAAGACTAGCGGGGAGTACAATGAGCAGTTCTTC.

The chain combines TRBV15 with TRBJ2-7; either TRBD1 or TRBD2 may fit D (5 bases each). Germline CDR1 LNHNV, CDR2 YYDKDF (reference sequence). This CDR3 region has 12 residues. Trimming pared 8 bases from V and 1 base from J, leaving 9 bases between. This CDR3 reads CATWDGSYEQYF. In DNA, the CDR3 is TGTGCCACCTGGGACGGTTCCTACGAGCAGTACTTC. The full variable domain, its missing parts supplied by reference TRBV15 and TRBJ2-7, is DAMVIQNPRYQVTQFGKPVTLSCSQTLNHNVMYWYQQKSSQAPKLLFHYYDKDFNNEADTPDNFQSRRPNTSFCFLDIRSPGLGDTAMYLCATWDGSYEQYFGPGTRLTVT.

This clonotype appeared a few times. CDR3 in amino acids: CASSPTGPGRGYNEQFF. The CDR3 DNA is TGTGCCAGCAGCCCGACGGGGCCGGGACGGGGATACAATGAGCAGTTCTTC. V and J are TRBV7-2 and TRBJ2-1, with D possibly being TRBD1 or TRBD2 (5 bases each). This CDR3 spans 17 amino acids. The germline CDR1 and CDR2 sequences are SGHTA and FQGNSA. Between the trimmed V and J ends, which lost 5 bases and 4 bases, there was a span of 21 bases.

This chain links TRBV20-1 with TRBJ1-1, with D unclear. The V end was cut by 0 bases, the J end by 0 bases, with 5 bases between. CDR1 is DFQATT, CDR2 SNEGSKA, per germline (reference sequence). The CDR3 covers 13 residues. The CDR3 loop reads CSARDRVNTEAFF. The CDR3 bases are TGCAGTGCTAGAGATCGGGTGAACACTGAAGCTTTCTTT.

This clonotype was observed a handful of times. The chain combines TRBV6-2 or TRBV6-3 with TRBJ1-5; 9 positions match TRBD1. Germline V gene lookup returns CDR1 MNHEY and CDR2 SVGEGT. The CDR3 sequence is 15 residues long. With V trimmed by 5 bases and J by 5 bases, 7 bases remained unmatched. The CDR3 loop reads CASSTAGQGHQPQHF. The DNA of the CDR3 is TGTGCCAGCAGTACCGCCGGACAGGGGCATCAGCCCCAGCATTTT.

In this sample, this clonotype turned up a few times. The chain uses TRBV19 and TRBJ2-1; D gene unclear. Trimming shortened V by 8 bases and J by 3 bases, and 17 bases separated the two germline ends. This CDR3 has 15 amino acids. From germline, CDR1 is LNHDA and CDR2 SQIVND (reference sequence). The CDR3 loop is CASSPGSLDYNEQFF. The CDR3 nucleotides read TGTGCCAGTTCTCCTGGCTCTTTGGACTACAATGAGCAGTTCTTC.

V gene TRBV4-1 combines with J gene TRBJ1-3; 8 nucleotides agree with TRBD1. The CDR3 is 15 residues long. CDR1 is MGHRA and CDR2 is YSYEKL in the germline V gene. V lost 0 bases to trimming and J lost 4 bases; unmatched junction nucleotides: 2. The CDR3 DNA sequence: TGCGCCAGCAGCCAAGATAGGACAGGGGGAAACACCATATATTTT. This sequence encodes CASSQDRTGGNTIYF.

This clonotype was seen more than once but under ten times. V and J are TRBV20-1 and TRBJ2-7, with a possible D match to TRBD1 (6 bases). The CDR3 sequence is 14 residues long. V was shortened by 6 bases and J by 1 base, with 16 bases between the two germline ends. The germline V gene has CDR1 DFQATT and CDR2 SNEGSKA (reference sequence). For the CDR3, the DNA is TGCAGTGCCCTCCCGGACAGAGGATCCTACGAGCAGTACTTC. Translating gives CSALPDRGSYEQYF.

This chain connects TRBV4-3 to TRBJ2-1; no clear D. This CDR3 contains 14 residues. The germline gives CDR1 LGHNA, CDR2 YSLEER. Trimming cost V 9 bases and J 0 bases, with 12 bases left between them. The CDR3 DNA sequence: TGCGCCAGTAAAAAGGCTAGCTCCTACAATGAGCAGTTCTTC. Its translation is CASKKASSYNEQFF.

This rearrangement joins TRBV6-6 to TRBJ1-1, with no clear D. The CDR3 extends over 14 amino acids. Germline assignment: CDR1 MNHNY and CDR2 SVGAGI (reference sequence). V lost 5 bases and J 1 base, leaving 11 bases between the germline ends. The CDR3 protein is CASSALTENTEAFF. The CDR3, as DNA: TGTGCCAGCAGTGCATTAACGGAGAACACTGAAGCTTTCTTT.

This clonotype was recorded many times. The chain has TRBV12-3 or TRBV12-4 and TRBJ1-2; 7 nucleotides line up with TRBD1. Trimming took 8 bases from V and 3 from J; bases not matched to a gene: 6. The CDR3 is 13 residues long. The CDR3 coding sequence is TGTGCCAGCCGGGACAGCGCCTACTATGGCTACACCTTC. Translated: CASRDSAYYGYTF.

This clonotype was detected a few times. The chain joins TRBV19 to TRBJ2-6; D might be TRBD1 (6 bases). The germline CDR1 and CDR2 sequences are LNHDA and SQIVND (reference sequence). V lost 8 bases and J 0 bases, leaving 17 bases between the germline ends. The CDR3 is 17 residues long. The CDR3 reads CASRGGRGRSGANVLTF. The CDR3 DNA reads as TGTGCCAGTCGAGGGGGACGGGGTCGCTCTGGGGCCAACGTCCTGACTTTC.

The V and J genes are TRBV7-9 and TRBJ2-1, with TRBD2 identical over 13 bases. V gave up 5 bases and J gave up 7 bases; unmatched junction bases: 8. The CDR3 consists of 16 residues. Per germline, CDR1 SEHNR and CDR2 FQNEAQ (reference sequence). The CDR3 loop is CASSTGTSGVLNEQFF. As DNA, the CDR3 is TGTGCCAGCAGCACGGGGACTAGCGGGGTTCTTAATGAGCAGTTCTTC.